These 20 T cell receptor beta chains came from one sample sequenced in a study of graft-versus-host responses after intestinal transplantation. Data came from immunoSEQ multiplex PCR; TCRdb stores just in-frame clones and leaves some out. This table has about 89,000 clones, 90% to 95% appearing once. Their recognized antigens are unknown. The sequences come from unstimulated CD4+ T cells sorted from spleen or lymph node cells, collected before intestinal transplant. Receptor source: a human donor who received an intestinal transplant.

The chain carries TRBV7-2 and TRBJ2-7; 8 bases are a match to TRBD2. V lost 2 bases and J lost 4; bases outside the gene matches: 16. The CDR3 spans 18 residues. In germline, CDR1 is SGHTA, CDR2 FQGNSA. CDR3 bases: TGTGCCAGCAGCTTATATAGGCTAGCGGGTGGGGGCGCGTACGAGCAGTACTTC. Translating gives CASSLYRLAGGGAYEQYF.

The chain couples TRBV18 to TRBJ1-3; the D gene is possibly TRBD1 (5 bases). Deletions cut 6 bases from V and 1 base from J, with 16 bases between. The length of the CDR3 is 16 residues. Looked up from germline, CDR1 is KGHSH and CDR2 is LQKENI. The CDR3, as DNA: TGTGCCAGCTCGGTCCAAACAGGAAATTCTGGAAACACCATATATTTT. It encodes CASSVQTGNSGNTIYF.

V gene TRBV29-1 combines with J gene TRBJ2-7; tentatively, D is TRBD1 (6 bases). CDR3 length: 12 amino acids. Germline CDR1 and CDR2: SQVTM and ANQGSEA. Trimming cost V 4 bases and J 5 bases, with 12 bases left between them. CDR3 loop: CSVGTGIHEQYF. The CDR3 nucleotides are TGCAGCGTTGGCACAGGGATCCACGAGCAGTACTTC.

The rearrangement joins TRBV7-9 to TRBJ1-2; D unresolved. The length of the CDR3 is 14 residues. CDR1 is SEHNR, CDR2 FQNEAQ, per germline (reference sequence). V dropped 1 base and J dropped 7 bases, with 13 bases sitting between them. The CDR3: CASSLGLGDSGYTF. The CDR3 nucleotides are TGTGCCAGCAGCTTAGGGCTCGGAGATAGTGGCTACACCTTC. The variable domain in full, completed from reference TRBV7-9 and TRBJ1-2, reads DTGVSQNPRHKITKRGQNVTFRCDPISEHNRLYWYRQTLGQGPEFLTYFQNEAQLEKSRLLSDRFSAERPKGSFSTLEIQRTEQGDSAMYLCASSLGLGDSGYTFGSGTRLTVV.

The chain is built from TRBV5-6 and TRBJ1-4, with D perhaps TRBD1 (5 bases). The germline CDR1 and CDR2 sequences are SGHDT and YYEEEE. The germline V and J ends were trimmed by 2 bases and 4 bases, with 18 bases remaining between them. This CDR3 contains 17 residues. The CDR3, as DNA: TGTGCCAGCAGCTTATCCAGGGCTCTCGGTGGTAATGAAAAACTGTTTTTT. It codes for CASSLSRALGGNEKLFF.

The chain carries TRBV2 and TRBJ1-3; D ambiguous. CDR1 SNHLY and CDR2 FYNNEI come from the germline V gene. The germline V and J ends were trimmed by 4 bases and 0 bases, with 7 bases remaining between them. The CDR3 runs 14 residues. CDR3 region: CASSVLSSGNTIYF. The CDR3 DNA reads as TGTGCCAGCAGTGTTCTGTCCTCTGGAAACACCATATATTTT.

The CDR3 DNA reads TGTGCCAGCAGCTCACAAAATCTAGCGGGGGGCTACAATGAGCAGTTCTTC. This translates into CASSSQNLAGGYNEQFF. This rearrangement joins TRBV7-2 to TRBJ2-1; 11 bases line up with TRBD2. The trim removed 4 bases at V and 3 bases at J, leaving 8 bases unmatched. Looked up from germline, CDR1 is SGHTA and CDR2 is FQGNSA. This CDR3 has 17 residues.

V and J are TRBV11-2 and TRBJ2-7; 7 nucleotides line up with TRBD2. The CDR3 is 16 residues long. Germline V gives CDR1 SGHAT, CDR2 FQNNGV. V lost 1 base to trimming and J lost 3 bases; unmatched junction nucleotides: 9. CDR3 bases: TGTGCCAGCAGCTTAGGGGGGGGTAGCCTAAACTACGAGCAGTACTTC. It codes for CASSLGGGSLNYEQYF.

V is TRBV19 and J is TRBJ1-2; D perhaps matches TRBD1 (5 bases). The germline V gene has CDR1 LNHDA and CDR2 SQIVND (reference sequence). The CDR3 is 16 amino acids. The V gene lost 4 bases and the J gene lost 5 bases, with 20 bases spanning the gap. The DNA for the CDR3 is TGTGCCAGTAGTACTGGTTGGGGCCGGATTCAGTATGGCTACACCTTC. Translation gives CASSTGWGRIQYGYTF.

The V call is TRBV29-1, the J call TRBJ1-6; possibly TRBD1 for D (6 bases). This CDR3 is built from 14 residues. V shed 6 bases and J shed 7 bases, with 16 bases lying between them. Germline V CDR1 and CDR2: SQVTM, ANQGSEA. The CDR3 loop is CSVITGGRNSPLHF. In DNA form, the CDR3 reads TGCAGCGTCATAACGGGGGGCAGGAATTCACCCCTCCACTTT.

The V call is TRBV27, the J call TRBJ1-3; D gene ambiguous. With 6 bases removed from V and 0 bases from J, the gap between germline ends came to 6 bases. Germline V CDR1 and CDR2: MNHEY, SMNVEV (reference sequence). The CDR3 totals 13 residues. The CDR3 here is CASRRLSGNTIYF. The CDR3, as DNA: TGTGCCAGCAGGCGCCTCTCTGGAAACACCATATATTTT.

The chain carries TRBV6-5 and TRBJ2-7; 12 nucleotides agree with TRBD1. Germline V lookup: CDR1 MNHEY, CDR2 SVGAGI. CDR3 size: 15 residues. J was trimmed by 7 bases and V by 4 bases; bases with no gene match: 8. This CDR3 is CASSLPGQGAREQYF. CDR3 nucleotides: TGTGCCAGCAGTTTGCCGGGACAGGGGGCGAGGGAGCAGTACTTC.

This chain uses TRBV7-2 with TRBJ2-7; 12 nucleotides align to TRBD2. With 4 bases clipped from V and 5 bases from J, the junction kept 9 bases outside the gene matches. Germline CDR1 and CDR2: SGHTA and FQGNSA. The CDR3 consists of 16 residues. The CDR3 spells CASSSRWTSGEDEQYF. The CDR3 DNA reads as TGTGCCAGCAGCTCACGATGGACTAGCGGGGAGGACGAGCAGTACTTC.

Notes on this clone: Other DNA sequences in this specimen translate into the identical CDR3. J is TRBJ2-5 and V is TRBV19; 7 bases map to TRBD2. The V and J ends lost 6 bases and 2 bases, in that order; junction bases with no gene match: 3. CDR1 is LNHDA and CDR2 is SQIVND in the germline V gene (reference sequence). The CDR3 spans 13 residues. The CDR3 sequence is CASSPGLQETQYF. CDR3 DNA: TGTGCCAGTAGCCCGGGACTACAAGAGACCCAGTACTTC.

This clone was picked up a small number of times. J is TRBJ1-1 and V is TRBV4-1; D is possibly TRBD1 (6 bases). Germline CDR1 is MGHRA and CDR2 is YSYEKL. V was cut by 4 bases and J by 0 bases, with 9 bases left in between. The CDR3 sequence is 14 residues long. The CDR3 reads CASSRRGLNTEAFF. CDR3 coding DNA: TGCGCCAGCAGCCGAAGGGGGTTGAACACTGAAGCTTTCTTT.

The V gene is TRBV19, the J gene TRBJ2-7; 10 positions match TRBD2. Germline V CDR1 and CDR2: LNHDA, SQIVND (reference sequence). The V and J ends lost 10 bases and 5 bases, in that order; junction bases with no gene match: 14. This CDR3 contains 15 residues. CDR3 nucleotides: TGTGCCACCAACCCCCAGCGGGGGGGCCTCAACGAGCAGTACTTC. Protein: CATNPQRGGLNEQYF.

The chain uses TRBV7-2 and TRBJ2-7; D gene uncertain. This CDR3 is built from 15 residues. CDR1 SGHTA and CDR2 FQGNSA come from the germline V gene. Trimming stripped 4 bases from V and 3 bases from J, with 16 bases between. The DNA of the CDR3 is TGTGCCAGCAGCTCTCAGCCGACCCCGGGCTACGAGCAGTACTTC. It codes for CASSSQPTPGYEQYF. Looking up the rest from reference TRBV7-2 and TRBJ2-7 gives the full variable domain: GAGVSQSPSNKVTEKGKDVELRCDPISGHTALYWYRQSLGQGLEFLIYFQGNSAPDKSGLPSDRFSAERTGGSVSTLTIQRTQQEDSAVYLCASSSQPTPGYEQYFGPGTRLTVT.

The chain uses TRBV12-5 and TRBJ2-3; 7 positions match TRBD2. The CDR3 has 16 residues. Germline V lookup: CDR1 LGHNT, CDR2 FRNRAP. Trimming cost V 4 bases and J 2 bases; bases outside gene matches: 9. CDR3: CASGSPLADATDTQYF. CDR3 nucleotides: TGTGCTAGTGGTTCCCCTCTAGCGGATGCCACAGATACGCAGTATTTT.

The chain employs TRBV19 and TRBJ2-7, with a possible D match to TRBD1 (5 bases). The CDR3 is made up of 14 amino acids. V lost 2 bases to trimming and J lost 5 bases, with 13 bases between them. Germline assignment: CDR1 LNHDA and CDR2 SQIVND (reference sequence). CDR3 region: CASSITSQVNEQYF. DNA for the CDR3: TGTGCCAGTAGTATAACCTCACAGGTCAACGAGCAGTACTTC.

V usage is TRBV5-1 and J usage is TRBJ1-1, with 7 bases fitting TRBD1. This CDR3 is built from 16 residues. Germline V gene data show CDR1 as SGHRS and CDR2 as YFSETQ. Unmatched junction bases numbered 10, after V lost 4 bases and J lost 1 base. The CDR3, as DNA: TGCGCCAGCAGCCCGCCAGCCGGGACAGAGAACACTGAAGCTTTCTTT. Amino acids: CASSPPAGTENTEAFF.